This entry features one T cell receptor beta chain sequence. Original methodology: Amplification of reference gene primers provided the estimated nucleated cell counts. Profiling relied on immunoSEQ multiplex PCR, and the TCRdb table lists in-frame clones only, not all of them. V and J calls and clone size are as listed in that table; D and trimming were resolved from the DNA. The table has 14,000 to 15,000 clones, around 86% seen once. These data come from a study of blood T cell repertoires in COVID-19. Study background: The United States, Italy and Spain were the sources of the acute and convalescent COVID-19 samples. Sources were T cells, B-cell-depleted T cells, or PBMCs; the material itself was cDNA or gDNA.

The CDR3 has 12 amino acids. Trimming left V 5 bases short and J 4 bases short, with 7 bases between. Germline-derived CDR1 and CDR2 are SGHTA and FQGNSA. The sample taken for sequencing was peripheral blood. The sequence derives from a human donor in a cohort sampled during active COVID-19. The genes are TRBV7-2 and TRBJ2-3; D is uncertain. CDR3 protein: CASSLSSDTQYF. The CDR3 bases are TGTGCCAGCAGCCTTTCTTCAGATACGCAGTATTTT.